The 10 T cell receptor beta chains presented below share a single source sample, sequenced in a study of blood T cell repertoires in COVID-19. Measured with immunoSEQ multiplex PCR; TCRdb has only the in-frame clones, and not every one. The sample consists of some 260,000 clones, approximately 90% of them appearing once. The specimen sequenced was PBMCs or T cells enriched from blood (not recorded which). Receptors originate from a woman aged 18-29 years who had recovered from COVID-19.

The V and J genes are TRBV28 and TRBJ1-2; possibly TRBD1 for D (5 bases). The CDR3 has 12 residues. CDR1 is MDHEN and CDR2 is SYDVKM in the germline V gene. Trimming took 5 bases from V and 8 from J, leaving 12 bases between them. In DNA, the CDR3 is TGTGCCAGCAGTCCAGGGTGGGGCGGCTACACCTTC. Its protein product is CASSPGWGGYTF.

The chain joins TRBV20-1 to TRBJ1-2; D call uncertain. Trimming took 2 bases from V and 6 from J, leaving 7 bases between them. From germline, CDR1 is DFQATT and CDR2 SNEGSKA (reference sequence). The CDR3 is made up of 11 amino acids. CDR3 residues: CSARMSDGYTF. The CDR3 DNA reads TGCAGTGCTAGAATGTCAGATGGCTACACCTTC.

The genes are TRBV7-9 and TRBJ1-6, with 9 bases aligning to TRBD1. This CDR3 spans 17 amino acids. V shed 0 bases, J shed 10 bases, and the junction held 10 bases outside the gene matches. Germline loops: CDR1 SEHNR, CDR2 FQNEAQ (reference sequence). This chain's CDR3 is CASSLALLGTGYSPLHF. CDR3 DNA sequence: TGTGCCAGCAGCTTAGCCTTACTCGGGACAGGGTACTCACCCCTCCACTTT.

This chain connects TRBV24-1 to TRBJ1-2, with D possibly being TRBD1 (6 bases). Trimming cost V 2 bases and J 4 bases, with 16 bases left between them. The CDR3 covers 16 residues. Germline V lookup: CDR1 KGHDR, CDR2 SFDVKD. The chain's CDR3 is CATSDSRTGLGYGYTF. Written as DNA, the CDR3 is TGTGCCACCAGTGATTCCCGAACAGGGTTGGGCTATGGCTACACCTTC.

V is TRBV27 and J is TRBJ1-3, with 12 bases fitting TRBD1. The CDR3 loop spans 17 amino acids. V gave up 9 bases and J gave up 1 base; unmatched junction bases: 10. Germline CDR1 and CDR2: MNHEY and SMNVEV (reference sequence). The CDR3: CASRGGTGGLSGNTIYF. The CDR3, as DNA: TGTGCCAGTAGGGGGGGGACAGGGGGCCTTTCTGGAAACACCATATATTTT.

The V gene is TRBV3-1 (or the pseudogene TRBV3-2), the J gene TRBJ2-3; 9 nucleotides line up with TRBD2. The germline gives CDR1 LGHDT, CDR2 YNNKEL (reference sequence). The CDR3 has 21 residues. Trimming took 4 bases from V and 0 from J; bases not matched to a gene: 20. CDR3 region: CASSLQSMPSSGGLSTDTQYF. The CDR3 DNA reads as TGTGCCAGCAGCCTGCAATCTATGCCTAGTAGCGGGGGCCTTAGCACAGATACGCAGTATTTT.

The CDR3 DNA reads as TGTGCCAGCAGCTACATCAATCAGGGTGAAGCTTTCTTT. Its protein is CASSYINQGEAFF. This chain connects TRBV5-4 to TRBJ1-1; maybe TRBD1 (5 bases). This CDR3 region has 13 residues. CDR1 is SGHNT, CDR2 YYREEE, per germline (reference sequence). Trimming took off 3 bases at V and 7 bases at J, with 13 bases between the two ends.

The chain links TRBV7-9 to TRBJ2-7; D is undetermined. The V gene lost 5 bases and the J gene lost 3 bases, with 5 bases spanning the gap. Germline lookup yields CDR1 SEHNR and CDR2 FQNEAQ (reference sequence). The CDR3 is 11 amino acids. The chain's CDR3 is CASSASYEQYF. In DNA form, the CDR3 reads TGTGCCAGCAGCGCGAGCTACGAGCAGTACTTC. Full variable domain (missing parts from reference TRBV7-9 and TRBJ2-7): DTGVSQNPRHKITKRGQNVTFRCDPISEHNRLYWYRQTLGQGPEFLTYFQNEAQLEKSRLLSDRFSAERPKGSFSTLEIQRTEQGDSAMYLCASSASYEQYFGPGTRLTVT.

The chain combines TRBV6-4 with TRBJ2-3, with 12 bases identical to TRBD2. V lost 3 bases to trimming and J lost 4 bases; unmatched junction nucleotides: 14. The CDR3 sequence is 19 residues long. The germline CDR1 and CDR2 sequences are MRHNA and SNTAGT. The CDR3 DNA reads as TGTGCCAGCAGTGATAAGGGACTAGCGGGCCCCCGAGGGCCAGATACGCAGTATTTT. Translation gives CASSDKGLAGPRGPDTQYF.

V and J are TRBV21-1 and TRBJ1-1; the table assigns TRBD1, which was not confirmed against the DNA. TRBV21-1 is a pseudogene segment. The CDR3 has 15 residues. The CDR3 region has the DNA TGTGCCAGCAGCAATCAGGTGGTGTCGAACACTGAAGCTTTCTTT. It codes for CASSNQVVSNTEAFF.